This T cell receptor (beta chain) was identified during a study of T cell repertoires in cytomegalovirus infection. The wider study: CMV epitopes that were recently identified and HLA-C-restricted were used alongside well-studied HLA-B-restricted ones. Study observations and caveats: The ex vivo response was dominated by HLA-C-restricted CMV-specific TCR beta clonotypes. Cumulative public TCR beta family frequency identified CMV carriers with the relevant HLA.

Note on this clonotype: Its antigen is as yet unknown.

TCRdb processed the reads anew with MiXCR; each CDR3 protein has one entry. The sample holds a few hundred thousand distinct CDR3 sequences, 29% seen once. Germline V gene sequence: CDR1 SGHTA, CDR2 FQGNSA. The CDR3 extends over 14 amino acids. The germline V and J ends were trimmed by 5 bases and 6 bases, with 15 bases remaining between them. The V gene is TRBV7-2, the J gene TRBJ2-3; possibly TRBD1 for D (6 bases). This sample comprised cultured PBMCs, obtained from culture after CMV antigen stimulation. The origin of this receptor is a human donor in good health (CMV status not recorded). Some clones in this sample may be carry-over from other donors' samples. CDR3: CASSQGIEVDTQYF. CDR3 DNA: TGTGCCAGCAGCCAGGGGATTGAAGTGGATACGCAGTATTTT. Full variable domain (outside the CDR3, taken from reference TRBV7-2 and TRBJ2-3): GAGVSQSPSNKVTEKGKDVELRCDPISGHTALYWYRQSLGQGLEFLIYFQGNSAPDKSGLPSDRFSAERTGGSVSTLTIQRTQQEDSAVYLCASSQGIEVDTQYFGPGTRLTVL.